A single sample is the source of the 21 T cell receptor beta chains below, sequenced in a study of CD8 T cells in Susac syndrome. An input of 0.5 to 1 ug of RNA was subjected to reverse transcription using random hexamers. TCRdb fed the immunoSEQ multiplex PCR reads into MiXCR, producing one record per CDR3 protein. The sample yields tens of thousands of distinct CDR3 sequences, around 93% seen once. Specimen: CD4+ T cells from PBMCs. These receptors were taken from a human donor with Susac syndrome.

This chain links TRBV5-1 with TRBJ1-4; D ambiguous. Germline V gene sequence: CDR1 SGHRS, CDR2 YFSETQ. The CDR3 runs 13 residues. V was trimmed by 5 bases and J by 3 bases, leaving 8 bases between them. CDR3: CASRLTPNEKLFF. The CDR3 bases are TGCGCCAGCAGATTAACCCCTAATGAAAAACTGTTTTTT.

The chain combines TRBV15 with TRBJ1-4, with D unresolved. CDR1 and CDR2 (germline): LNHNV, YYDKDF (reference sequence). V was pared by 3 bases and J by 0 bases, with 8 bases between. The CDR3 totals 15 residues. CDR3 bases: TGTGCCACCAGCAGTGACCTTTCAACTAATGAAAAACTGTTTTTT. Translated, it gives CATSSDLSTNEKLFF.

This chain uses TRBV6-1 with TRBJ2-5, with 11 bases aligning to TRBD2. The CDR3 extends over 16 amino acids. V lost 0 bases, J lost 4 bases, and 4 bases stayed unmatched. Germline CDR1 MNHNS, CDR2 SASEGT. The CDR3: CASSEAVAGGGETQYF. The CDR3 region has the DNA TGTGCCAGCAGTGAAGCCGTAGCGGGAGGGGGAGAGACCCAGTACTTC.

J is TRBJ1-3 and V is TRBV5-1; TRBD1 agrees at 8 bases. The trim removed 3 bases at V and 4 bases at J, leaving 3 bases unmatched. This CDR3 has 14 residues. Germline V gene lookup returns CDR1 SGHRS and CDR2 YFSETQ. CDR3 sequence reads: CASSSQGEGNTIYF. CDR3 nucleotides: TGCGCCAGCAGCTCACAGGGGGAAGGAAACACCATATATTTT.

The chain uses TRBV12-3 or TRBV12-4 and TRBJ2-5; perhaps TRBD1 as D (6 bases). V lost 3 bases, J lost 5 bases, and 16 bases lay in between. The CDR3 sequence is 15 residues long. The CDR3 DNA is TGTGCCAGCAGTTTGGGACAACGGGGAACGGAGACCCAGTACTTC. Its translation is CASSLGQRGTETQYF.

The chain combines TRBV13 with TRBJ2-7, with 13 bases aligning to TRBD2. Germline V gene sequence: CDR1 PRHDT, CDR2 FYEKMQ (reference sequence). CDR3 length: 16 residues. Trimming cost V 2 bases and J 2 bases; bases outside gene matches: 3. CDR3 coding DNA: TGTGCCAGCAGCTTATCGGGACTAGCGGGAACCTACGAGCAGTACTTC. Translating it yields CASSLSGLAGTYEQYF.

This chain links TRBV27 with TRBJ2-2; 8 bases line up with TRBD2. Germline CDR1 MNHEY, CDR2 SMNVEV (reference sequence). There are 16 residues in the CDR3. V lost 5 bases, J lost 3 bases, and 8 bases stayed unmatched. DNA of the CDR3: TGTGCCAGCAGTAAAAGCGGGACTAGAGACACCGGGGAGCTGTTTTTT. This gives the protein CASSKSGTRDTGELFF.

This clonotype was detected once. This chain connects TRBV7-2 to TRBJ1-5, with 8 positions matching TRBD1. Trimming at V came to 5 bases and at J to 4 bases, leaving 13 bases not matched to a gene. This CDR3 comprises 17 residues. Germline-derived CDR1 and CDR2 are SGHTA and FQGNSA. The CDR3 sequence: CASSPRTGSGANQPQHF. The CDR3 DNA follows: TGTGCCAGCAGCCCCAGGACAGGGTCGGGAGCAAATCAGCCCCAGCATTTT.

The chain uses TRBV2 and TRBJ2-5; D is undetermined. The CDR3 spans 11 residues. The V and J ends lost 7 bases and 4 bases respectively, with 7 bases between them. CDR1 is SNHLY and CDR2 is FYNNEI in the germline V gene. CDR3 nucleotide sequence: TGTGCCAGCAACCAGAGAGAGACCCAGTACTTC. This sequence encodes CASNQRETQYF.

The V and J genes are TRBV24-1 and TRBJ1-2, with D tentatively TRBD1 (5 bases). The CDR3 spans 13 residues. Germline V gene data show CDR1 as KGHDR and CDR2 as SFDVKD. The germline V and J ends were trimmed by 4 bases and 2 bases, with 7 bases remaining between them. CDR3 region: CATSEGTNYGYTF. The CDR3 DNA reads TGTGCCACCAGTGAAGGGACGAACTATGGCTACACCTTC.

The count of this clonotype is one. This sequence joins TRBV5-1 and TRBJ1-6, with D hard to call. From germline, CDR1 is SGHRS and CDR2 YFSETQ. This CDR3 is 13 amino acids long. The V end lost 0 bases, the J end lost 10 bases, and 8 bases lay between the germline ends. The DNA for the CDR3 is TGCGCCAGCAGCTTGGACGAGATATCACCCCTCCACTTT. Translating gives CASSLDEISPLHF.

The chain uses TRBV9 and TRBJ1-2; D remains ambiguous. The germline V gene encodes CDR1 SGDLS and CDR2 YYNGEE. This CDR3 spans 13 amino acids. The ends were cut back, 0 bases at V and 8 bases at J, with 11 bases in the middle. DNA for the CDR3: TGTGCCAGCAGCGTAGAGGATGGAGGCGGCTACACCTTC. It translates to CASSVEDGGGYTF. Complete variable domain (other parts from reference TRBV9 and TRBJ1-2): DSGVTQTPKHLITATGQRVTLRCSPRSGDLSVYWYQQSLDQGLQFLIQYYNGEERAKGNILERFSAQQFPDLHSELNLSSLELGDSALYFCASSVEDGGGYTFGSGTRLTVV.

V and J are TRBV7-2 and TRBJ1-2; 7 positions match TRBD1. The germline V gene has CDR1 SGHTA and CDR2 FQGNSA. The CDR3 has 16 amino acids. With V trimmed by 5 bases and J by 5 bases, 14 bases remained unmatched. CDR3 coding DNA: TGTGCCAGCAGCCCCTCCCATTACAGGGGCACTTATGGCTACACCTTC. It codes for CASSPSHYRGTYGYTF.

V gene TRBV20-1 combines with J gene TRBJ2-7, with TRBD2 matching 13 bases. Losses at the gene ends were 0 bases for V and 1 base for J; bases not matched to a gene: 12. The CDR3 sequence is 19 residues long. Germline-derived CDR1 and CDR2 are DFQATT and SNEGSKA (reference sequence). The chain's CDR3 is CSARDGATSGGTHSYEQYF. DNA for the CDR3: TGCAGTGCTAGAGATGGGGCGACTAGCGGGGGGACTCATTCCTACGAGCAGTACTTC.

The chain has TRBV6-4 and TRBJ2-3, with D hard to call. The CDR3 consists of 12 residues. Germline V CDR1 and CDR2: MRHNA, SNTAGT. Between the trimmed V and J ends, which lost 6 bases and 10 bases, there was a span of 14 bases. CDR3 sequence: CASRLGHVAQYF. The CDR3 region has the DNA TGTGCCAGCAGACTTGGCCATGTCGCGCAGTATTTT.

The chain uses TRBV29-1 and TRBJ1-2; D is undetermined. The CDR3 sequence is 14 residues long. In germline, CDR1 is SQVTM, CDR2 ANQGSEA. Trimming removed 6 bases at V and 5 bases at J, with 19 bases between. CDR3 protein: CSVAKEYGVYGYTF. CDR3 coding DNA: TGCAGCGTCGCAAAGGAATATGGGGTTTATGGCTACACCTTC.

CDR3 protein: CSANAGTGLETQYF. CDR3 nucleotides: TGCAGTGCAAATGCCGGGACAGGCTTAGAGACCCAGTACTTC. This sequence joins TRBV20-1 and TRBJ2-5; 8 bases are shared with TRBD1. J gave up 4 bases and V 6 bases, and 10 bases lay outside the gene matches. The CDR3 contains 14 residues. Germline CDR1 and CDR2: DFQATT and SNEGSKA (reference sequence).

The chain is built from TRBV5-1 and TRBJ1-2; D might be TRBD1 (6 bases). CDR1 SGHRS and CDR2 YFSETQ come from the germline V gene. Trimming took off 4 bases at V and 3 bases at J, with 16 bases between the two ends. The CDR3 is made up of 15 amino acids. Written as DNA, the CDR3 is TGCGCCAGCAGCGTAGGCAGGGGAATCGACTATGGCTACACCTTC. Its translation is CASSVGRGIDYGYTF.

The chain recombines TRBV19 with TRBJ2-5; a weak D match, TRBD2 (6 bases). V was cut by 5 bases and J by 4 bases, with 17 bases left in between. The germline gives CDR1 LNHDA, CDR2 SQIVND (reference sequence). The CDR3 totals 15 residues. This CDR3 reads CASSVRGTRGETQYF. Here the CDR3 DNA reads TGTGCCAGTAGTGTCCGGGGGACCCGGGGAGAGACCCAGTACTTC.

This clonotype was recorded only once. The rearrangement joins TRBV3-1 to TRBJ1-4; D might be TRBD1 (6 bases). V lost 7 bases and J lost 8, with 17 bases in between. In germline, CDR1 is LGHDT, CDR2 YNNKEL (reference sequence). The CDR3 length is 14 residues. The DNA for the CDR3 is TGTGCCAGCACCACCTTAGGGGGAAGGGAAAAACTGTTTTTT. Amino acid sequence: CASTTLGGREKLFF.

The rearrangement links TRBV29-1 to TRBJ1-2; TRBD1 is a possible D gene (5 bases). The germline V gene encodes CDR1 SQVTM and CDR2 ANQGSEA. CDR3 size: 16 residues. The V end was cut by 5 bases, the J end by 5 bases, with 24 bases between. The CDR3 here is CSVLARTGRGVYGYTF. CDR3 nucleotide sequence: TGCAGCGTTCTAGCCCGTACAGGTCGTGGGGTGTATGGCTACACCTTC.